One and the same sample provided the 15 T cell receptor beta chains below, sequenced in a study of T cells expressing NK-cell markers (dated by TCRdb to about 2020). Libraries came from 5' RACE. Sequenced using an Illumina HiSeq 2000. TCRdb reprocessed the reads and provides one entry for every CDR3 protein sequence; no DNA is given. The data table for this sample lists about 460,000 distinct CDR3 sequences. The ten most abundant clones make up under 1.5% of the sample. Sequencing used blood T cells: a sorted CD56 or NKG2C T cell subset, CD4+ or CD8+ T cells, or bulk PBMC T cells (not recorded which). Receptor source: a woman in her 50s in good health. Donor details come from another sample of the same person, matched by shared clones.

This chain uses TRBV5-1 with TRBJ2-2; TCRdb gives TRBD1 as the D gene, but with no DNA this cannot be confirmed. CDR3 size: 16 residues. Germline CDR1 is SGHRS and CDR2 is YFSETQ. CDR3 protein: CASSQTHGGNTGELFF.

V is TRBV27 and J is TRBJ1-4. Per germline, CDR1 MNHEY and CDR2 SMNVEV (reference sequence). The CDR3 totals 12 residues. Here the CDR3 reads CASSGVNEKLFF.

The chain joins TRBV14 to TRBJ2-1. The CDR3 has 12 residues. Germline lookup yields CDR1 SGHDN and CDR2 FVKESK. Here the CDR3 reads CASSQFGPAQFF. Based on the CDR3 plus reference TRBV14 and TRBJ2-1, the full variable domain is EAGVTQFPSHSVIEKGQTVTLRCDPISGHDNLYWYRRVMGKEIKFLLHFVKESKQDESGMPNNRFLAERTGGTYSTLKVQPAELEDSGVYFCASSQFGPAQFFGPGTRLTVL.

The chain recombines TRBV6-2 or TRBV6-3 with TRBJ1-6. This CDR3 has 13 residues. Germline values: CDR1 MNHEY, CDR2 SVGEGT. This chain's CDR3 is CASSYSSGSPLHF.

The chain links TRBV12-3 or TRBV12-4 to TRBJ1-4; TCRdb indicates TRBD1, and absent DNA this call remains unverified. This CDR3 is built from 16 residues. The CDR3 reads CASRFLTLATNEKLFF.

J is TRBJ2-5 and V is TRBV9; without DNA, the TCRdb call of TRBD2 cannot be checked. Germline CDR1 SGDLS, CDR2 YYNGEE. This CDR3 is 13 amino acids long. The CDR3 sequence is CASSVGPRETQYF.

CDR3 amino acids: CSARQLTANYGYTF. The gene calls are TRBV20-1 and TRBJ1-2. Germline CDR1 is DFQATT and CDR2 is SNEGSKA (reference sequence). This CDR3 has 14 amino acids.

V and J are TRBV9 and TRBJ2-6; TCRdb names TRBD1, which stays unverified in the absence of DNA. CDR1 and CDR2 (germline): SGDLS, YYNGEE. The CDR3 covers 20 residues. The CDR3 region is CASSVVPNPGGGSGANVLTF.

CDR3 sequence: CASSIYGGSVDQYF. This chain links TRBV19 with TRBJ2-7; no DNA is available, so the TRBD2 call from TCRdb remains unchecked. The V gene's germline CDR1 is LNHDA and CDR2 SQIVND (reference sequence). The CDR3 is 14 residues long. The full variable domain, in which reference TRBV19 and TRBJ2-7 provide the parts outside the CDR3, is DGGITQSPKYLFRKEGQNVTLSCEQNLNHDAMYWYRQDPGQGLRLIYYSQIVNDFQKGDIAEGYSVSREKKESFPLTVTSAQKNPTAFYLCASSIYGGSVDQYFGPGTRLTVT.

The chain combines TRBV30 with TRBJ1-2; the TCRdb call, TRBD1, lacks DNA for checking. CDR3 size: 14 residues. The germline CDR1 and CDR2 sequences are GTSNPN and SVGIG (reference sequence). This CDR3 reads CAWGAVQGVGGYTF. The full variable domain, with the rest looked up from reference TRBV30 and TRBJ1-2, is SQTIHQWPATLVQPVGSPLSLECTVEGTSNPNLYWYRQAAGRGLQLLFYSVGIGQISSEVPQNLSASRPQDRQFILSSKKLLLSDSGFYLCAWGAVQGVGGYTFGSGTRLTVV.

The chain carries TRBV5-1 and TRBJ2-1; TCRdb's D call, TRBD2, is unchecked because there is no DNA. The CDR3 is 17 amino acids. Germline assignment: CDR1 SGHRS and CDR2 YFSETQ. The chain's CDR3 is CASSLYASGSLRNEQFF.

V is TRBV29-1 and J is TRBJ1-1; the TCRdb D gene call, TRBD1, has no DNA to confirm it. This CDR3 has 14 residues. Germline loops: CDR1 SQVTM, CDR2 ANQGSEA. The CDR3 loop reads CSVAGAVMNTEAFF. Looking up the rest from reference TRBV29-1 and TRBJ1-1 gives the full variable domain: SAVISQKPSRDICQRGTSLTIQCQVDSQVTMMFWYRQQPGQSLTLIATANQGSEATYESGFVIDKFPISRPNLTFSTLTVSNMSPEDSSIYLCSVAGAVMNTEAFFGQGTRLTVV.

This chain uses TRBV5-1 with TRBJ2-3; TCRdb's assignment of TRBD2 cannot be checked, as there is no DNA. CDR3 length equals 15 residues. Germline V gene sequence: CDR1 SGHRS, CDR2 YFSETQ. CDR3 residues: CASSKGTSGTDTQYF.

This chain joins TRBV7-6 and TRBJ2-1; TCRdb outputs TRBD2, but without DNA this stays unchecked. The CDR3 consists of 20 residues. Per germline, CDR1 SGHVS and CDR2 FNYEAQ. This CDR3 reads CASSSPWSNQLAGGDNEQFF.

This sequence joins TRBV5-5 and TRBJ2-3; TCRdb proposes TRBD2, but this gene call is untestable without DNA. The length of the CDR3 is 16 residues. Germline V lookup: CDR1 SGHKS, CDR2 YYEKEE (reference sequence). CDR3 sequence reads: CASSPTSGRPGDTQYF.